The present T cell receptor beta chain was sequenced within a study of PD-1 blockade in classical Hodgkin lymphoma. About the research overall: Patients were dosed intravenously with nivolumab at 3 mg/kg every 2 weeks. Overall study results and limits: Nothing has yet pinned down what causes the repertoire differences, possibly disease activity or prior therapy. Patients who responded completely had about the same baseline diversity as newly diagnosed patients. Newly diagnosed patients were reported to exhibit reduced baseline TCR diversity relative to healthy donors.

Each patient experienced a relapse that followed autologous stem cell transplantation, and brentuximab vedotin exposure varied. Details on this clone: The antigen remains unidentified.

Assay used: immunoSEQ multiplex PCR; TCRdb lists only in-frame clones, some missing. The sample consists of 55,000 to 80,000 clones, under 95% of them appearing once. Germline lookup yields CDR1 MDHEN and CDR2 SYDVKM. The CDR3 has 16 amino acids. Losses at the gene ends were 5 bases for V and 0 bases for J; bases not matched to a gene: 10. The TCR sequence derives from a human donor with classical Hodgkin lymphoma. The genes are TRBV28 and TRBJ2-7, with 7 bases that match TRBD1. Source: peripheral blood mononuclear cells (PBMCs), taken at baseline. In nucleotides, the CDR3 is TGTGCCAGCAGTCCAACCCTCCGGGACAGCTCCTACGAGCAGTACTTC. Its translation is CASSPTLRDSSYEQYF. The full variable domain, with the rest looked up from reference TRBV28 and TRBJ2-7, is DVKVTQSSRYLVKRTGEKVFLECVQDMDHENMFWYRQDPGLGLRLIYFSYDVKMKEKGDIPEGYSVSREKKERFSLILESASTNQTSMYLCASSPTLRDSSYEQYFGPGTRLTVT.